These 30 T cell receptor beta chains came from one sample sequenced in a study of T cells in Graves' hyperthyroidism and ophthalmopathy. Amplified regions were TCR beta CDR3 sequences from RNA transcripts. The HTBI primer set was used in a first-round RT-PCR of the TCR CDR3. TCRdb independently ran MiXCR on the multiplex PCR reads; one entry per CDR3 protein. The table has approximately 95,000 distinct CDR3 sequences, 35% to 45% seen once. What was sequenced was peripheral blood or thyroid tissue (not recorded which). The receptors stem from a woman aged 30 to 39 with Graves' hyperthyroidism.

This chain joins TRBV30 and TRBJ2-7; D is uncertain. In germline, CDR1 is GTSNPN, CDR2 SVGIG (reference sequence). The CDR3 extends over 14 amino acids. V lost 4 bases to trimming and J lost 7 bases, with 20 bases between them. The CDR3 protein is CAWTSRFVIREQYF. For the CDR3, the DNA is TGTGCCTGGACCTCGCGTTTCGTTATCAGAGAGCAGTACTTC. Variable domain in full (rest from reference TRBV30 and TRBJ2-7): SQTIHQWPATLVQPVGSPLSLECTVEGTSNPNLYWYRQAAGRGLQLLFYSVGIGQISSEVPQNLSASRPQDRQFILSSKKLLLSDSGFYLCAWTSRFVIREQYFGPGTRLTVT.

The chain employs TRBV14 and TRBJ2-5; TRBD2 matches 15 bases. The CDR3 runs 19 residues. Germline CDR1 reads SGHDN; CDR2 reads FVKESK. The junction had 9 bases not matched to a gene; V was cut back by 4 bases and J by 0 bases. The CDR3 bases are TGTGCCAGCAGCCTCCCCCGGTGGACTAGCGGGAGGGACCAAGAGACCCAGTACTTC. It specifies CASSLPRWTSGRDQETQYF.

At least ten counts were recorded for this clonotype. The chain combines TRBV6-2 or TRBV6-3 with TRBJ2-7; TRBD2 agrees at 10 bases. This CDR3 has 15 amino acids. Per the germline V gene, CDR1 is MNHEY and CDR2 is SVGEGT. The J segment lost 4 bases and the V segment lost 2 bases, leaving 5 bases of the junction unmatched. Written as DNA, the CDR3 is TGTGCCAGCAGTTACATCCTAGCGGGAGCGTACGAGCAGTACTTC. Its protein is CASSYILAGAYEQYF.

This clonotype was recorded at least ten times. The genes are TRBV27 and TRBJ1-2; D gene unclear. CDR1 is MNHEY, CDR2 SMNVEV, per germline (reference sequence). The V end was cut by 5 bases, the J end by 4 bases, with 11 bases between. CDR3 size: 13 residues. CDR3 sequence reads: CASSPSGTYGYTF. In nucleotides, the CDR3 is TGTGCCAGCAGTCCCTCTGGCACCTATGGCTACACCTTC.

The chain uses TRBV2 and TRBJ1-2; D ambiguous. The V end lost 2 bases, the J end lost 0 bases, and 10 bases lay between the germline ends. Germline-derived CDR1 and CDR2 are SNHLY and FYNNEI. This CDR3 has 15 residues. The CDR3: CASSEWDSSNYGYTF. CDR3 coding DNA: TGTGCCAGCAGTGAATGGGATTCGTCTAACTATGGCTACACCTTC.

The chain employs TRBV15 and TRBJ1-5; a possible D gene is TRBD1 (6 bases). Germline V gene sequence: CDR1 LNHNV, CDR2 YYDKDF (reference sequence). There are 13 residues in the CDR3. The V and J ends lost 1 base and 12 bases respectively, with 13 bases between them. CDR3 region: CATSRGGAGVQHF. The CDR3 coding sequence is TGTGCCACCAGCAGAGGAGGGGCAGGGGTCCAGCATTTT.

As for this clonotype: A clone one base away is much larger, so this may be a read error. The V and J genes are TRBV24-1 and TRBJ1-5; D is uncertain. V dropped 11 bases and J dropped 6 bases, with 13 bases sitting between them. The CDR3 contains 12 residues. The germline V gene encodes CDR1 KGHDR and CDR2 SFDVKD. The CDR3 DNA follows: TGTGCCAGCGCAGAGTCGGGTCAGCCCCAGCATTTT. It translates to CASAESGQPQHF.

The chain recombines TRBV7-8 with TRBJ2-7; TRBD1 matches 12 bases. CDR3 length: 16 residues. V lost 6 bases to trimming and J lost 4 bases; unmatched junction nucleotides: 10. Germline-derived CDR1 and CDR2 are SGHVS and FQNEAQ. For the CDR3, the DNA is TGTGCCAGCAGTCTCGGGACAGGGGGCGTTGGGTACGAGCAGTACTTC. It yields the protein CASSLGTGGVGYEQYF.

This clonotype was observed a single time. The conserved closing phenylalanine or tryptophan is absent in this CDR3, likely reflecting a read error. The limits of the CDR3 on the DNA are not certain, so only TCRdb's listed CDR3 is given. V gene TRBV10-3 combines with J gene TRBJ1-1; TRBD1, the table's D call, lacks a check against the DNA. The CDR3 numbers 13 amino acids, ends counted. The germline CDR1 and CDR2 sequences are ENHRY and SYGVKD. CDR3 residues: CAINQGAETEASI.

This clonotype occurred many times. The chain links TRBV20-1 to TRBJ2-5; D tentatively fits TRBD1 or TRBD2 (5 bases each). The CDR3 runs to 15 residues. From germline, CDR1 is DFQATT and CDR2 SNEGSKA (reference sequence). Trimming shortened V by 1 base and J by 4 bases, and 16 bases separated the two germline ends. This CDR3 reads CSARGDAGSTETQYF. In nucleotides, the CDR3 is TGCAGTGCTAGAGGGGACGCAGGTAGTACAGAGACCCAGTACTTC.

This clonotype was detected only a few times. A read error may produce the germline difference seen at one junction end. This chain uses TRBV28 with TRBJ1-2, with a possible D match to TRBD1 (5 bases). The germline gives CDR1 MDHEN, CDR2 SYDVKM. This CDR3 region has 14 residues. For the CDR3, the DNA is TGTGCCAGCAGTTTGGTGGGACCGGTCCGGACGCCATCCTTC. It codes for CASSLVGPVRTPSF.

CDR3 DNA sequence: TGTGCCAGCACCGGGAAGGGGACTGGCTACACCTTC. It encodes CASTGKGTGYTF. This chain links TRBV7-3 with TRBJ1-2; D may be TRBD1 (5 bases). This CDR3 is 12 amino acids long. V was cut by 7 bases and J by 7 bases, with 13 bases left in between. Germline CDR1 SGHTA, CDR2 FQGTGA.

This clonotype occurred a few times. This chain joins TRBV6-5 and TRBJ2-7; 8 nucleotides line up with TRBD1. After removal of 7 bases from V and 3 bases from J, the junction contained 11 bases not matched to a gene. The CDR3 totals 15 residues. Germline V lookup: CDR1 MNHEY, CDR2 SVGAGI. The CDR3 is CASIPAGGRHYEQYF. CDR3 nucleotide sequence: TGTGCCAGCATTCCCGCAGGGGGCAGACACTACGAGCAGTACTTC.

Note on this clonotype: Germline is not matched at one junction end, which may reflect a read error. CDR3 bases: TGTGCCAGCAGCCCACAGGGTATCCGAGAGACCCAGTACTTT. Residues: CASSPQGIRETQYF. V is TRBV6-5 and J is TRBJ2-5, with D possibly matching TRBD1 (6 bases). CDR3 length: 14 residues. In germline, CDR1 is MNHEY, CDR2 SVGAGI.

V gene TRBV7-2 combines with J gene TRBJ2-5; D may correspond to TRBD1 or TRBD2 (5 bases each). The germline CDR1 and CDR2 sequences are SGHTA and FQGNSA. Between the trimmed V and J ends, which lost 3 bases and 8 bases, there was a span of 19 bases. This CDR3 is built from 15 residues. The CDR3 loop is CASSFGTSIQGTQYF. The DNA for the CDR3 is TGTGCCAGCAGCTTCGGGACGTCAATTCAAGGAACCCAGTACTTC.

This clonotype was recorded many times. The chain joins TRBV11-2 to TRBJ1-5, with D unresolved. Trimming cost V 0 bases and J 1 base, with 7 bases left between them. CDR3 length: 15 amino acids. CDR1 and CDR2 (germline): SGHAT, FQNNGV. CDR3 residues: CASSLDLGSNQPQHF. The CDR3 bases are TGTGCCAGCAGCTTAGATCTGGGGAGCAATCAGCCCCAGCATTTT.

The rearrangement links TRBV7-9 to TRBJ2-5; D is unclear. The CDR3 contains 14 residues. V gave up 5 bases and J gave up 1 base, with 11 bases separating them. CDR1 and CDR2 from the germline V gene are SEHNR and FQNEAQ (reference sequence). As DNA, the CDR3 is TGTGCCAGCAGCCCGGGCAGCTTCCAAGAGACCCAGTACTTC. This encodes CASSPGSFQETQYF.

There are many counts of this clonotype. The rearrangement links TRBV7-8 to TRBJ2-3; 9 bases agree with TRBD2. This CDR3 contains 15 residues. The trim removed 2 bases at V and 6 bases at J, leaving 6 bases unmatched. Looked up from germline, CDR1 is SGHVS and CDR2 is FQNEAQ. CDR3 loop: CASSLSSGRFDTQYF. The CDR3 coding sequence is TGTGCCAGCAGCTTAAGTAGCGGGAGATTCGATACGCAGTATTTT.

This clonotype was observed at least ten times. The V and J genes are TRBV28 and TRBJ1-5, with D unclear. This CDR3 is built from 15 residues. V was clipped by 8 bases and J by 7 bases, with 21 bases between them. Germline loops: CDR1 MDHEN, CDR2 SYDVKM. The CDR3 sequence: CASVGFEGVGQPQHF. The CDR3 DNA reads TGTGCCAGCGTTGGTTTCGAGGGCGTTGGGCAGCCCCAGCATTTT.

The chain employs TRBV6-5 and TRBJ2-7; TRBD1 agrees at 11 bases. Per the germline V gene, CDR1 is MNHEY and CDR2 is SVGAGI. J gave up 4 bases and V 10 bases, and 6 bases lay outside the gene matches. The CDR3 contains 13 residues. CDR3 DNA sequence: TGTGCCATCAAGTGGGACAGGGGGTACGAGCAGTACTTC. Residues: CAIKWDRGYEQYF.

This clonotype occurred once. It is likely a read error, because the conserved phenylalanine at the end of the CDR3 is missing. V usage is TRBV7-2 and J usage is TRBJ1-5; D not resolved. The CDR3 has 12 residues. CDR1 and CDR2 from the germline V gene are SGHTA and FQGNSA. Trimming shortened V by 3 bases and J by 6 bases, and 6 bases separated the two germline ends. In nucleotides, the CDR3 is TGTGCCAGCAGCTTGGAGGGTCAGCCCCAGCATCTT. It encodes CASSLEGQPQHL.

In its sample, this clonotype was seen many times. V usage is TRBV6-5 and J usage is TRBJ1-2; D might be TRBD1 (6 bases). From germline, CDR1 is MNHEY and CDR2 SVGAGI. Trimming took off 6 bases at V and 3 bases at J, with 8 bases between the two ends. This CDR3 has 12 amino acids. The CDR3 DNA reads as TGTGCCAGCAGAGGGGGTTACTATGGCTACACCTTC. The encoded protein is CASRGGYYGYTF.

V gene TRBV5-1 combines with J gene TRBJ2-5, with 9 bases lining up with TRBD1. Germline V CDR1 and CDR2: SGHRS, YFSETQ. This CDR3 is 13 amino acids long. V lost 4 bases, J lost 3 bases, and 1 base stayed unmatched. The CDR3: CASSGDREETQYF. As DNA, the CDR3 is TGCGCCAGCAGCGGGGACAGGGAAGAGACCCAGTACTTC.

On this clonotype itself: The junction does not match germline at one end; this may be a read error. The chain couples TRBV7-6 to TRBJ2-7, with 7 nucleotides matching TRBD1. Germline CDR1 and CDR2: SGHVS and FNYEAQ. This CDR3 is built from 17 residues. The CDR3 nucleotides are TGCGCCAGCAGCCTCAGCGGACCGACAGGGAGTTCCCACGAGCAGTACTTC. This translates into CASSLSGPTGSSHEQYF.

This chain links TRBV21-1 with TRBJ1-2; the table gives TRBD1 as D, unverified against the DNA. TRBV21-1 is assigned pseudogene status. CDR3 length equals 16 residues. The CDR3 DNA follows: TGTGCCAGCAGCACGAACGGGGGATTTGAAGAGTATGGCTACACCTTC. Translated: CASSTNGGFEEYGYTF.

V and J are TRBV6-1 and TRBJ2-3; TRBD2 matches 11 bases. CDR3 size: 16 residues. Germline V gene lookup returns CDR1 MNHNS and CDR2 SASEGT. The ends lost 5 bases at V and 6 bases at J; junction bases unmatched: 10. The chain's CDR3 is CASSYGVSSGRDTQYF. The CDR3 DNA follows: TGTGCCAGCAGTTACGGGGTGTCTAGCGGGAGGGATACGCAGTATTTT.

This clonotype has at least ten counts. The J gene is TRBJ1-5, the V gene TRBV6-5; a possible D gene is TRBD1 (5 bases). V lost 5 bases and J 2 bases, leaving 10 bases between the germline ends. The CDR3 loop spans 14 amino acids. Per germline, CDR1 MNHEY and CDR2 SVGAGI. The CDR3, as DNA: TGTGCCAGCAGTGGGGGGTGGGGCAATCAGCCCCAGCATTTT. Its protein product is CASSGGWGNQPQHF.

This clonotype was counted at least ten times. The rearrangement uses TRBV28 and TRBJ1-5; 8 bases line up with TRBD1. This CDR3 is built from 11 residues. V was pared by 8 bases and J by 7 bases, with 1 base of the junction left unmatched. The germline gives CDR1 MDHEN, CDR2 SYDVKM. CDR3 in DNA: TGTGCCAGCCGGACAGGGCAGCCCCAGCATTTT. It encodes CASRTGQPQHF.

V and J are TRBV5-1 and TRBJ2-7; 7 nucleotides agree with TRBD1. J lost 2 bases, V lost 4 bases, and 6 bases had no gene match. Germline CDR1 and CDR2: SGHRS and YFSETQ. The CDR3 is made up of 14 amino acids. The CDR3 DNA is TGCGCCAGCAGCCCTTACAGGGGAGCCTACGAGCAGTACTTC. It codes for CASSPYRGAYEQYF.

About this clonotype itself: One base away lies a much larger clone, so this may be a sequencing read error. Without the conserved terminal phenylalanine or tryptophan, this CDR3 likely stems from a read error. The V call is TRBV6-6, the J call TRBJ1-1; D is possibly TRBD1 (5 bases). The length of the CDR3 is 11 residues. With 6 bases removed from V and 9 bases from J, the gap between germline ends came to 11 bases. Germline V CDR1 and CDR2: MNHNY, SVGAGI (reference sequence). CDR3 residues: CASRLGTKAFL. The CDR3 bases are TGTGCCAGCAGGCTTGGGACGAAAGCTTTCCTT.